The 21 T cell receptor beta chains presented below share a single source sample, sequenced in a study of blood T cell repertoires in COVID-19. Only in-frame clones appear in the TCRdb table, and some are missing; sequencing was by immunoSEQ multiplex PCR. In the table there are approximately 51,000 clones, 87% of which are singletons. What was sequenced was peripheral blood. The source of these receptors is a man over 45 with active COVID-19.

The chain uses TRBV27 and TRBJ2-3; 7 bases match TRBD1. V dropped 6 bases and J dropped 2; count of bases not matched to a gene: 8. There are 15 residues in the CDR3. CDR1 and CDR2 from the germline V gene are MNHEY and SMNVEV (reference sequence). DNA of the CDR3: TGTGCCAGCAGACCATTGACAGGGTTCACAGATACGCAGTATTTT. It specifies CASRPLTGFTDTQYF.

The V call is TRBV7-2, the J call TRBJ1-3, with TRBD1 matching 8 bases. Germline V gene sequence: CDR1 SGHTA, CDR2 FQGNSA. V dropped 5 bases and J dropped 7; count of bases not matched to a gene: 10. This CDR3 is 15 amino acids long. This CDR3 is CASSSGGQGPNTIYF. Written as DNA, the CDR3 is TGTGCCAGCAGCAGTGGAGGACAGGGTCCCAACACCATATATTTT.

The rearrangement joins TRBV29-1 to TRBJ2-2; weak D call: TRBD1 (6 bases). V was clipped by 7 bases and J by 2 bases, with 11 bases between them. CDR3 length: 13 residues. Germline loops: CDR1 SQVTM, CDR2 ANQGSEA. The CDR3 DNA reads as TGCAGCGCCTTGGACAGCAACACCGGGGAGCTGTTTTTT. Amino acid sequence: CSALDSNTGELFF.

This clone was seen once. J is TRBJ2-5 and V is TRBV11-3; the match to TRBD1 covers 9 bases. In germline, CDR1 is SGHNT, CDR2 YENEEA. There are 15 residues in the CDR3. V was clipped by 5 bases and J by 5 bases; unmatched bases: 9. The CDR3 loop is CASSPGQGGGETQYF. The CDR3 DNA is TGTGCCAGCAGCCCGGGACAGGGAGGGGGGGAGACCCAGTACTTC.

This clone was found a few times. The chain employs TRBV7-6 and TRBJ2-3; 11 bases fit TRBD2. J was trimmed by 3 bases and V by 1 base; bases with no gene match: 6. CDR1 and CDR2 from the germline V gene are SGHVS and FNYEAQ. The CDR3 contains 17 residues. The CDR3 bases are TGTGCCAGCAGCTTAGTAGCGGGGGGGCCCGGGACAGATACGCAGTATTTT. Protein product: CASSLVAGGPGTDTQYF.

The J gene is TRBJ1-1, the V gene TRBV20-1; maybe TRBD1 (5 bases). V was cut by 1 base and J by 10 bases, with 10 bases left in between. The germline CDR1 and CDR2 sequences are DFQATT and SNEGSKA (reference sequence). This CDR3 comprises 11 residues. The CDR3 here is CSARGGVLAFF. The CDR3 coding sequence is TGCAGTGCTAGAGGGGGGGTCCTAGCTTTCTTT.

This sequence joins TRBV7-8 and TRBJ2-3; D call uncertain. Trimming took 1 base from V and 5 from J, leaving 7 bases between them. CDR1 and CDR2 from the germline V gene are SGHVS and FQNEAQ. The CDR3 is 13 amino acids. For the CDR3, the DNA is TGTGCCAGCAGCTTAGTGTACAAAGATACGCAGTATTTT. Its translation: CASSLVYKDTQYF.

V is TRBV4-1 and J is TRBJ2-7, with TRBD2 matching 11 bases. The CDR3 consists of 17 residues. Trimming removed 1 base from V and 5 bases from J; junction bases left unmatched: 10. Germline CDR1 reads MGHRA; CDR2 reads YSYEKL. DNA for the CDR3: TGCGCCAGCAGCCAAGTACTAGCGGGGGACCCACCCAACGAGCAGTACTTC. Its translation: CASSQVLAGDPPNEQYF.

The rearrangement links TRBV5-8 to TRBJ1-1; 7 nucleotides agree with TRBD1. The trim removed 0 bases at V and 11 bases at J, leaving 10 bases unmatched. Germline assignment: CDR1 SGHTS and CDR2 YDEGEE. There are 14 residues in the CDR3. The DNA for the CDR3 is TGTGCCAGCAGCTTGGAGACAGGGTCCCCGTTGGCTTTCTTT. Amino acids: CASSLETGSPLAFF.

The chain recombines TRBV6-5 with TRBJ2-2; D perhaps matches TRBD1 (6 bases). Germline values: CDR1 MNHEY, CDR2 SVGAGI. Trimming took off 8 bases at V and 3 bases at J, with 13 bases between the two ends. This CDR3 comprises 14 residues. CDR3 in DNA: TGTGCCAGCTCCATTCACAGGGACACCGGGGAGCTGTTTTTT. Encoded protein: CASSIHRDTGELFF.

The chain has TRBV7-9 and TRBJ2-1, with TRBD2 as a possible D gene (5 bases). The V end lost 4 bases, the J end lost 7 bases, and 11 bases lay between the germline ends. The CDR3 is 13 amino acids. The germline CDR1 and CDR2 sequences are SEHNR and FQNEAQ (reference sequence). The CDR3 protein is CASSSSTFNEQFF. CDR3 coding DNA: TGTGCCAGCAGCTCTAGCACATTTAATGAGCAGTTCTTC.

By sample share, this clone is large. V gene TRBV9 combines with J gene TRBJ2-2; D remains ambiguous. Germline V lookup: CDR1 SGDLS, CDR2 YYNGEE. The V end lost 0 bases, the J end lost 6 bases, and 6 bases lay between the germline ends. The CDR3 sequence is 13 residues long. The DNA of the CDR3 is TGTGCCAGCAGCGTAGACGGTCCCGGGGAGCTGTTTTTT. It encodes CASSVDGPGELFF. The full variable domain, rest sourced from reference TRBV9 and TRBJ2-2, is DSGVTQTPKHLITATGQRVTLRCSPRSGDLSVYWYQQSLDQGLQFLIQYYNGEERAKGNILERFSAQQFPDLHSELNLSSLELGDSALYFCASSVDGPGELFFGEGSRLTVL.

This rearrangement joins TRBV14 to TRBJ2-3; D remains ambiguous. V lost 2 bases to trimming and J lost 5 bases, with 5 bases between them. This CDR3 has 12 amino acids. CDR1 SGHDN and CDR2 FVKESK come from the germline V gene. The CDR3 is CASSQSVDTQYF. As DNA, the CDR3 is TGTGCCAGCAGCCAATCCGTAGATACGCAGTATTTT.

The V call is TRBV10-2, the J call TRBJ1-4; D is perhaps TRBD1 (5 bases). Trimming removed 7 bases from V and 5 bases from J, with 5 bases in between. The CDR3 loop spans 11 amino acids. Germline-derived CDR1 and CDR2 are WSHSY and SAAADI. The CDR3 sequence is CASKGNEKLFF. The DNA for the CDR3 is TGCGCCAGCAAGGGGAATGAAAAACTGTTTTTT.

The gene calls are TRBV4-1 and TRBJ2-2, with D possibly matching TRBD2 (5 bases). CDR1 MGHRA and CDR2 YSYEKL come from the germline V gene. V lost 4 bases and J lost 4, with 16 bases in between. The length of the CDR3 is 16 residues. The CDR3 DNA reads TGCGCCAGCAGCCCAGAGGTCCCTAGCCGCACCGGGGAGCTGTTTTTT. It specifies CASSPEVPSRTGELFF.

The CDR3 DNA reads as TGCGCCAGCAGCCGGGGGGGACTTATTCTCTCTGGAAACACCATATATTTT. This encodes CASSRGGLILSGNTIYF. V and J are TRBV4-1 and TRBJ1-3, with D maybe TRBD1 (5 bases). The V and J ends lost 4 bases and 0 bases respectively, with 16 bases between them. Germline V gives CDR1 MGHRA, CDR2 YSYEKL. This CDR3 has 17 residues.

Comment on this clone: The junction shows a germline mismatch at one end, possibly a read error. The rearrangement joins TRBV7-7 to TRBJ2-5, with TRBD2 identical over 9 bases. The CDR3 spans 14 residues. Germline-derived CDR1 and CDR2 are SSHAT and FNYEAQ (reference sequence). CDR3 nucleotides: TGTGCTAGCAGCTCCCGTAGCGGGAGTGAGACCCAGTACTTC. It is translated as CASSSRSGSETQYF.

The chain uses TRBV19 and TRBJ2-7; D possibly corresponds to TRBD2 (5 bases). The CDR3 loop spans 17 amino acids. Germline values: CDR1 LNHDA, CDR2 SQIVND (reference sequence). V was clipped by 5 bases and J by 0 bases, with 20 bases between them. Written as DNA, the CDR3 is TGTGCCAGTAGTCCGGAGAGGGTCCCTTTCCTCTCCTACGAGCAGTACTTC. Translation gives CASSPERVPFLSYEQYF.

This clone turned up a few times. This chain joins TRBV3-1 (or the pseudogene TRBV3-2) and TRBJ2-2, with 8 bases that match TRBD1. V was pared by 5 bases and J by 3 bases, with 5 bases of the junction left unmatched. CDR3 length: 15 amino acids. Germline CDR1 is LGHDT and CDR2 is YNNKEL (reference sequence). CDR3 sequence: CASSEDRAYTGELFF. Here the CDR3 DNA reads TGTGCCAGCAGCGAGGACAGGGCTTACACCGGGGAGCTGTTTTTT.

The rearrangement links TRBV27 to TRBJ2-3; D perhaps matches TRBD2 (5 bases). CDR3 size: 16 residues. Trimming took 0 bases from V and 2 from J, leaving 12 bases between them. Germline loops: CDR1 MNHEY, CDR2 SMNVEV (reference sequence). In nucleotides, the CDR3 is TGTGCCAGCAGTTTATCGTCCCTAGCCGTCACAGATACGCAGTATTTT. It encodes CASSLSSLAVTDTQYF.

The rearrangement links TRBV11-2 to TRBJ1-1, with D hard to call. Germline CDR1 is SGHAT and CDR2 is FQNNGV. The CDR3 has 13 amino acids. Trimming took 8 bases from V and 3 from J, leaving 13 bases between them. CDR3 nucleotide sequence: TGTGCCAGCCAGCGCTTAAGTGACACTGAAGCTTTCTTT. As protein: CASQRLSDTEAFF.